One sample yielded the 4 T cell receptor beta chains listed below, sequenced in a study of T cell changes during pregnancy in multiple sclerosis. The repertoire was sequenced with immunoSEQ multiplex PCR; TCRdb's copy has only in-frame clones and lacks some. The repertoire consists of approximately 35,000 clones, with more than 70% occurring once and the leading ten covering 0.78%. This sample comprised CD4+ T cells from peripheral blood mononuclear cells, obtained after pregnancy. The receptors were gathered from a female donor in good health, enrolled as a control in a pregnancy study.

The V and J genes are TRBV9 and TRBJ2-3; 7 bases match TRBD2. CDR1 and CDR2 (germline): SGDLS, YYNGEE. J gave up 4 bases and V 0 bases, and 5 bases lay outside the gene matches. The CDR3 contains 15 residues. For the CDR3, the DNA is TGTGCCAGCAGCGTAGCTCGGGGGGTAGCAGATACGCAGTATTTT. This sequence encodes CASSVARGVADTQYF.

The J gene is TRBJ1-1, the V gene TRBV28, with a weak D call TRBD1 (5 bases). V dropped 6 bases and J dropped 10 bases, with 18 bases sitting between them. The CDR3 totals 13 residues. CDR1 MDHEN and CDR2 SYDVKM come from the germline V gene. CDR3 DNA: TGTGCCAGCAGCCTCGTGAAGGGGATCAGAGCTTTCTTT. It is translated as CASSLVKGIRAFF.

The gene calls are TRBV19 and TRBJ2-1; D is ambiguous. This CDR3 has 14 amino acids. V was trimmed by 1 base and J by 1 base, leaving 5 bases between them. Germline V gene data show CDR1 as LNHDA and CDR2 as SQIVND (reference sequence). CDR3 sequence reads: CASSIAVSYNEQFF. As DNA, the CDR3 is TGTGCCAGTAGTATAGCGGTTTCCTACAATGAGCAGTTCTTC. Drawing the rest from reference TRBV19 and TRBJ2-1, the complete variable domain is DGGITQSPKYLFRKEGQNVTLSCEQNLNHDAMYWYRQDPGQGLRLIYYSQIVNDFQKGDIAEGYSVSREKKESFPLTVTSAQKNPTAFYLCASSIAVSYNEQFFGPGTRLTVL.

The rearrangement links TRBV7-9 to TRBJ2-2, with TRBD2 matching over 8 bases. CDR1 and CDR2 (germline): SEHNR, FQNEAQ (reference sequence). The CDR3 extends over 15 amino acids. The V gene end was trimmed by 2 bases and the J gene end by 6 bases; junction bases not matched to a gene: 5. The CDR3 here is CASSLRGGAAGELFF. The CDR3, as DNA: TGTGCCAGCAGCTTACGGGGGGGCGCCGCCGGGGAGCTGTTTTTT.